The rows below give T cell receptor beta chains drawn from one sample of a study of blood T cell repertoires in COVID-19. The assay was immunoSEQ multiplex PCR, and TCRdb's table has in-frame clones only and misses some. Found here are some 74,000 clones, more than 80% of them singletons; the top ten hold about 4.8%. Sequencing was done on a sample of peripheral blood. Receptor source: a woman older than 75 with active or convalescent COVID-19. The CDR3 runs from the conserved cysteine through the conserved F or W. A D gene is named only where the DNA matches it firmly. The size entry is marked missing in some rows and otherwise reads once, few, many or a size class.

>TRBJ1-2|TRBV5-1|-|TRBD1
TGCGCCAGCAGCTCGGGACAGGGGGCCGCCTATGGCTACACCTTC
CASSSGQGAAYGYTF
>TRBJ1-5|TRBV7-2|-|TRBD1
TGTGCCCGAGGGTGGCAGGGGGAGCAGCCCCAGCATTTT
CARGWQGEQPQHF
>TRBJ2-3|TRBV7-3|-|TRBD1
TGTGCCAGCAGCGAGACAGGGGGCACAGATACGCAGTATTTT
CASSETGGTDTQYF
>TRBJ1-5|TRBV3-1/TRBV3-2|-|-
TGTGCCAGCAGCCAATCCGAGTATAGCAATCAGCCCCAGCATTTT
CASSQSEYSNQPQHF
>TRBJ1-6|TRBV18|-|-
TGTGCCAGCAAAACAGAGCTGTATAATTCACCCCTCCACTTT
CASKTELYNSPLHF
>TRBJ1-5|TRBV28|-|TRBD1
TGTGCCAGCAGTCAGTATACAGGGGGCGGCAATCAGCCCCAGCATTTT
CASSQYTGGGNQPQHF
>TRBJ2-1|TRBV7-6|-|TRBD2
TGTGCCAGCAGCTTGGGACTAGCGGGGGGCGCCCCTTACAATGAGCAGTTCTTC
CASSLGLAGGAPYNEQFF
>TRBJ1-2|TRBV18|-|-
TGTGCCAGCTCAGCCCAGGGGAACGTAGATGGCTACACCTTC
CASSAQGNVDGYTF
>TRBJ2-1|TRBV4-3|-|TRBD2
TGCGCCAGCAGCCAAGTGGGCGGGAGCTTCAATGAGCAGTTCTTC
CASSQVGGSFNEQFF
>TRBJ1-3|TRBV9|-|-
TGTGCCAGCAGCGAGATAGGGAGCTCTGGAAACACCATATATTTT
CASSEIGSSGNTIYF
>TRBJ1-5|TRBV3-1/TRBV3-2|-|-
TGTGCCAGCAGCCAAGAGGGGGGACTGGAGCCCCAGCATTTT
CASSQEGGLEPQHF
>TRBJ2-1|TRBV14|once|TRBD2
TGTGCCAGCAGCCAAGATTTCAGCGGGGGGCGTTGGGAAAGACAGTTCTTC
CASSQDFSGGRWERQFF
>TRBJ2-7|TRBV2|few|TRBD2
TGTGCCAGCAGTGTAGGACTAGCGGGAGGATGGCAGTACTTC
CASSVGLAGGWQYF
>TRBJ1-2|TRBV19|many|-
TGTGCCAGTAGTATCACGCCTCCCTCTAATGGCTACACCTTC
CASSITPPSNGYTF
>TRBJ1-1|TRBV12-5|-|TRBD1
TGTGCTAGTGGTTTCGGACAGGGGCGAAAGGAGGGAACTGAAGCTTTCTTT
CASGFGQGRKEGTEAFF
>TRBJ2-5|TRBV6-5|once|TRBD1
TGTGCCACCCGACAGGGGCAGGTTAGAGAGACCCAGTACTTC
CATRQGQVRETQYF
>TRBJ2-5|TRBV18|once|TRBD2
TGTGCCAGCTCACCAGGCGGCGTAGCGGGGGGGCAAGAGACCCAGTACTTC
CASSPGGVAGGQETQYF
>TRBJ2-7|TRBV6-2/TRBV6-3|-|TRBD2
TGTGCCAGCAGTTACCTGGGGGGGTACGAGCAGTACTTC
CASSYLGGYEQYF
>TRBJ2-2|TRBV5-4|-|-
TGTGCCAGCAGCGTACAACACGCGAACACCGGGGAGCTGTTTTTT
CASSVQHANTGELFF
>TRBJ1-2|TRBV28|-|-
TGTGCCAGCAGTTTTGTTTACAGGGCTAACTTCTATGGCTACACCTTC
CASSFVYRANFYGYTF